This T cell receptor (beta chain) originates from a study of post-analysis software for immune sequencing data. At the level of the study: Secondary progressive, relapsing-remitting and progressive-relapsing multiple sclerosis were among the included disease courses.

Study observations and caveats: Compared with controls, patients showed significantly lower normalized Chao1 diversity. With TRBV5-6, TRBV5-1 and TRBV20-1 included, about five TRBV segments were more frequent in patients than in controls.

Germline V gene data show CDR1 as LGHDT and CDR2 as YNNKEL (reference sequence). Trimming took off 1 base at V and 5 bases at J, with 14 bases between the two ends. The CDR3 contains 15 residues. TCR beta libraries were prepared from cDNA with unique molecular identifiers. When about 0.95 to 10 million T cells were used, they gave approximately 450,000 cDNA molecules. TCRdb passed the PCR reads through MiXCR, listing each CDR3 protein once. The top ten hold 4.5% to 7.5% of the sample, which has roughly 540,000 distinct CDR3 sequences, 34% seen once. Note on this clonotype: The antigen remains unidentified.

The TCR comes from a girl under 18 with multiple sclerosis. The genes are TRBV3-1 and TRBJ2-5; D not certain. The sequenced material came from blood. The CDR3 reads CASSQGSLEGETQYF. The CDR3 DNA sequence: TGTGCCAGCAGCCAAGGATCACTCGAAGGGGAGACCCAGTACTTC.